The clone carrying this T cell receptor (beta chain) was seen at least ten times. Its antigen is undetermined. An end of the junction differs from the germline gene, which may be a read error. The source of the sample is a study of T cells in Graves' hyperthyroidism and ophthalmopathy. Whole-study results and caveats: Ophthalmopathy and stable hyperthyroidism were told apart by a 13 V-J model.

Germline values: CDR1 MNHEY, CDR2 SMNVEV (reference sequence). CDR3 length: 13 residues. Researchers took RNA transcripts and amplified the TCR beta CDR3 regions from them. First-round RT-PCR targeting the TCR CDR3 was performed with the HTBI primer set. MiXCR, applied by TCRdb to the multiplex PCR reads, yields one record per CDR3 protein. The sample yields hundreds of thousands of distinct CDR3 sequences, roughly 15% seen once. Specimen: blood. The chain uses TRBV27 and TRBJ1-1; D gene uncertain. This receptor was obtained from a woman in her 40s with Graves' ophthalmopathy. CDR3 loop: CASSLSRNTEAFF. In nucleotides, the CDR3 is TGTGCCAGCAGCTTATCTAGGAACACTGAAGCTTTCTTT.